This T cell receptor (beta chain) was profiled in a study of T-cell memory formation after mild COVID-19. As for the study in general: TCR clusters mostly belonged to single donors.

The CDR3 covers 13 residues. From germline, CDR1 is SEHNR and CDR2 FQNEAQ (reference sequence). Trimming stripped 4 bases from V and 5 bases from J, with 11 bases between. This clonotype occurred a few times. Amplification by 5'RACE using constant-segment primers produced TCR alpha and TCR beta cDNA libraries that carried sample barcodes and UMIs. TCRdb passed the 5' RACE reads through MiXCR, listing each CDR3 protein once. The sample has more than 300,000 distinct CDR3 sequences, roughly 19% seen once. The clonotype originates from a man aged 18 to 30 who had mild COVID-19 (a few samples of this study predate the infection). Cell type and time point are not known. Sequenced input: PBMCs or a T cell subset sorted from them (not recorded which). V and J are TRBV7-9 and TRBJ1-2, with no clear D. For the CDR3, the DNA is TGTGCCAGCAGCTCCCAAGCGGGGTATGGCTACACCTTC. This encodes CASSSQAGYGYTF.